This T cell receptor (beta chain) derives from a study of siplizumab effects on memory and regulatory T cells. Overall study findings and caveats: Unstimulated naive T cells seemed to show more diversity than memory cells did, and they also seemed to be among the major contributors to the alloresponse.

The repertoire was sequenced with immunoSEQ multiplex PCR; TCRdb's copy has only in-frame clones and lacks some. The data hold approximately 100,000 clones, with more than 85% observed a single time. Details on this clone: Antigen unknown.

Sequences were obtained from Tregs sorted from blood. The TCR comes from a human donor in good health.

CDR3 DNA sequence: TGCGCCAGCAGTCAATCCCCCCCCACAGGGAGTGGTAACTATGGCTACACCTTC. Protein sequence: CASSQSPPTGSGNYGYTF. The chain uses TRBV23-1 and TRBJ1-2; the D gene is possibly TRBD1 (6 bases). TRBV23-1 is assigned to the ORF class and has an uncertain function. The CDR3 has 18 amino acids. Trimming left V 0 bases short and J 1 base short, with 18 bases between.